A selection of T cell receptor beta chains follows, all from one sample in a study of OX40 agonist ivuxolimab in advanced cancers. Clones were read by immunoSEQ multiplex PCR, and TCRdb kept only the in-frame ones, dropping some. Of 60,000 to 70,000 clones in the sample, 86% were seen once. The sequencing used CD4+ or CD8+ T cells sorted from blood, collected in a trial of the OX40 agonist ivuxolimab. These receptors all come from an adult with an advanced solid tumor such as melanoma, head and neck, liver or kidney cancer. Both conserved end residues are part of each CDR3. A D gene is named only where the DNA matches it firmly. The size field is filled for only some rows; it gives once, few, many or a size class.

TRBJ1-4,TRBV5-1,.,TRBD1,CASTSGQPNEKLFF,TGCGCCAGCACGTCGGGACAGCCGAATGAAAAACTGTTTTTT
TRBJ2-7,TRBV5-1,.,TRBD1,CASSLRDRVGEQYF,TGCGCCAGCAGCCTCCGGGACAGGGTAGGGGAGCAGTACTTC
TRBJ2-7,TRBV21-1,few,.,CASSPPRDRDYTYEQYF,TGTGCCAGCAGCCCTCCCCGAGACAGGGACTATACCTACGAGCAGTACTTC
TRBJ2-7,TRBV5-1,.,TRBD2,CASSIRLADSYEQYF,TGCGCCAGCAGCATAAGACTAGCGGACTCCTACGAGCAGTACTTC
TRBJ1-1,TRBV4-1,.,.,CASSEPGQKMQNTEAFF,TGCGCCAGCAGCGAGCCTGGACAGAAGATGCAGAACACTGAAGCTTTCTTT
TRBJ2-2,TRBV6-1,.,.,CASSPMGGGELFF,TGTGCCAGCAGCCCTATGGGGGGCGGGGAGCTGTTTTTT
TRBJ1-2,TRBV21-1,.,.,CASSKALGDRVGYTF,TGTGCCAGCAGCAAAGCGCTTGGGGACAGGGTTGGCTACACCTTC
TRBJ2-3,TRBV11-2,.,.,CASSLIGGSTGTQYF,TGTGCCAGCAGCTTAATTGGCGGTAGCACAGGTACGCAGTATTTT
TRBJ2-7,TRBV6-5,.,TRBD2,CASSPPAGGGEQYF,TGTGCCAGCAGTCCACCAGCGGGAGGGGGCGAGCAGTACTTC
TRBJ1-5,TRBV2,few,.,CASSRQDQPQHF,TGTGCCAGCAGTAGACAGGATCAGCCCCAGCATTTT
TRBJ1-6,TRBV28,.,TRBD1,CASSLWGTGGNSPLHF,TGTGCCAGCAGTTTATGGGGGACAGGGGGTAATTCACCCCTCCACTTT
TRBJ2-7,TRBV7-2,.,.,CATKLLPSSSYEQYF,TGTGCCACCAAACTCCTCCCCTCCTCCTCCTACGAGCAGTACTTC
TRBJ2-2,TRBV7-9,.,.,CASSLFAGLTGELFF,TGTGCCAGCAGCTTATTCGCGGGACTCACCGGGGAGCTGTTTTTT
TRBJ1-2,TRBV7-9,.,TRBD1,CASRTGQGTLYGYTF,TGTGCCAGCAGGACGGGACAGGGAACCCTCTATGGCTACACCTTC
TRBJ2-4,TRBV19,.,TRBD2,CASSITSGVGAKNIQYF,TGTGCCAGTAGTATAACTAGCGGCGTAGGAGCCAAAAACATTCAGTACTTC
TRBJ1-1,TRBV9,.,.,CASSPWGGDTEAFF,TGTGCCAGCAGCCCATGGGGGGGAGACACTGAAGCTTTCTTT
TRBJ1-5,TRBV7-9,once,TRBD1,CASSPGQADQPQHF,TGTGCCAGCAGTCCCGGACAGGCGGATCAGCCCCAGCATTTT
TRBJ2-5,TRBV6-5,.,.,CASSPSGTAEETQYF,TGTGCCAGCAGTCCTTCCGGGACCGCGGAAGAGACCCAGTACTTC
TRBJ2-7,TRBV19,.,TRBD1,CASSTTGGYEQYF,TGTGCCAGTAGTACGACAGGGGGCTACGAGCAGTACTTC
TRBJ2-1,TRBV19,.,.,CASSTGHVYNEQFF,TGTGCCAGTAGTACGGGACACGTGTACAATGAGCAGTTCTTC
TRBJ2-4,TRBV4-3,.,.,CASSPDSKNIQYF,TGCGCCAGCAGCCCCGATTCCAAAAACATTCAGTACTTC
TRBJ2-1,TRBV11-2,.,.,CASSLGGSYNEQFF,TGTGCCAGCAGCTTAGGCGGGTCCTACAATGAGCAGTTCTTC
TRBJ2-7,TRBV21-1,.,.,CASSRQPRRGEQYF,TGTGCCAGCAGCAGACAGCCTAGAAGGGGCGAGCAGTACTTC
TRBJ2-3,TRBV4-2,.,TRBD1,CASSQDRTGFADTQYF,TGTGCCAGCAGCCAAGATAGGACAGGGTTCGCAGATACGCAGTATTTT
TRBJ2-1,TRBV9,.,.,CASSVRGDSHEQFF,TGTGCCAGCAGCGTACGGGGAGACAGCCATGAGCAGTTCTTC
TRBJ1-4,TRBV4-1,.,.,CASSQGTVNEKLFF,TGCGCCAGCAGCCAAGGGACGGTAAATGAAAAACTGTTTTTT
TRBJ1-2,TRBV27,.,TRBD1,CASSPQRTGTSYGYTF,TGTGCCAGCAGTCCGCAGAGGACAGGGACTTCCTATGGCTACACCTTC
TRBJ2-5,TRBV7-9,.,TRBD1,CASSLVGQGPQETQYF,TGTGCCAGCAGCTTAGTTGGACAGGGGCCCCAAGAGACCCAGTACTTC
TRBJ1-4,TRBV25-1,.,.,CASKGFGRATNEKLFF,TGTGCCAGCAAAGGCTTCGGCAGGGCAACTAATGAAAAACTGTTTTTT
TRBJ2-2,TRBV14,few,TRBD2,CASSHDLAGSWNGELFF,TGTGCCAGCAGCCACGATCTAGCGGGGTCTTGGAACGGGGAGCTGTTTTTT
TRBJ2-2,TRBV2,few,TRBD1,CASSGDRGTGELFF,TGTGCCAGCAGTGGGGACAGGGGGACCGGGGAGCTGTTTTTT
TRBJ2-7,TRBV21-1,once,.,CARIQTSGMSPWEQYF,TGTGCCAGGATTCAGACTAGCGGGATGTCCCCGTGGGAGCAGTACTTC
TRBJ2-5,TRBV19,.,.,CASSPIRGGGQQTQYF,TGTGCCAGTAGTCCCATCCGGGGAGGGGGGCAACAGACCCAGTACTTC
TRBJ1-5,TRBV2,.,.,CASSRIDSNQPQHF,TGTGCCAGCAGTAGAATCGATAGCAATCAGCCCCAGCATTTT
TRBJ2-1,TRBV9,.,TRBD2,CASSGDNLAGGWYNEQFF,TGTGCCAGCAGCGGGGACAATCTAGCGGGGGGATGGTACAATGAGCAGTTCTTC
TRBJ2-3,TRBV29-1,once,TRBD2,CSVELAGRDTQYF,TGCAGCGTTGAACTAGCGGGTAGAGATACGCAGTATTTT
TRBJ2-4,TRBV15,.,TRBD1,CATSRQDRGQAKNIQYF,TGTGCCACCAGCAGACAGGACAGGGGGCAAGCCAAAAACATTCAGTACTTC
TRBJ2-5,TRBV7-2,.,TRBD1,CASSFGTGQETQYF,TGTGCCAGCAGCTTCGGGACAGGCCAAGAGACCCAGTACTTC
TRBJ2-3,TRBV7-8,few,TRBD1,CASSLVGTAITDTQYF,TGTGCCAGCAGCTTAGTCGGGACAGCAATCACAGATACGCAGTATTTT
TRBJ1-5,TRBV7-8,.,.,CASSERRTGRLGNQPQHF,TGTGCCAGCAGCGAACGCCGTACGGGACGCTTGGGCAATCAGCCCCAGCATTTT
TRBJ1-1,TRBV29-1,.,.,CSAQHGGGTEAFF,TGCAGCGCCCAACACGGGGGCGGCACTGAAGCTTTCTTT
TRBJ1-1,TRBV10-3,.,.,CAISRRNTEAFF,TGTGCCATCAGTAGGAGGAACACTGAAGCTTTCTTT
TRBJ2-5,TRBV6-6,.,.,CASNRQGGEETQYF,TGTGCCAGCAACAGACAGGGAGGGGAAGAGACCCAGTACTTC
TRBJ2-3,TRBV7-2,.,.,CASSLEPPTDTQYF,TGTGCCAGCAGCTTAGAACCGCCCACAGATACGCAGTATTTT
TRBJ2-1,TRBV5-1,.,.,CASSLGQVLGYEQFF,TGCGCCAGCAGCTTGGGGCAGGTGCTAGGGTATGAGCAGTTCTTC
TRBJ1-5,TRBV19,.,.,CASSPQERQPQHF,TGTGCCAGTAGTCCCCAGGAACGTCAGCCCCAGCATTTT
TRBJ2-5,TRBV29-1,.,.,CSVEEDYLGTQYF,TGCAGCGTTGAAGAGGACTATCTCGGGACCCAGTACTTC
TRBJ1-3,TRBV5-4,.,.,CAYQKGAVSGNTIYF,TGTGCCTACCAGAAGGGAGCCGTCTCCGGAAACACCATATATTTT
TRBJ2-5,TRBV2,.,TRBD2,CASRGGEGPGTQYF,TGTGCCAGCAGGGGGGGGGAGGGCCCGGGGACCCAGTACTTC
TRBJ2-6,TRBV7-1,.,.,CASSIAQQSRANVLTF,TGTGCCAGCAGCATCGCGCAACAAAGTCGGGCCAACGTCCTGACTTTC
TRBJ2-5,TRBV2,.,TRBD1,CATGQGQETQYF,TGTGCCACTGGACAGGGCCAAGAGACCCAGTACTTC
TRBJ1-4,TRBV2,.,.,CASTRDTINEKLFF,TGTGCCAGCACCCGGGACACCATCAATGAAAAACTGTTTTTT
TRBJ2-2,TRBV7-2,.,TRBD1,CASSLGQGLGGTGELFF,TGTGCCAGCAGCTTGGGACAGGGGTTGGGCGGGACCGGGGAGCTGTTTTTT
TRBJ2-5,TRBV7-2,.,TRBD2,CASSTTSGQETQYF,TGTGCCAGCAGCACTACTAGCGGGCAAGAGACCCAGTACTTC
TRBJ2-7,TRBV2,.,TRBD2,CASRSGGVSEQYF,TGTGCCAGCAGAAGCGGGGGGGTCTCCGAGCAGTACTTC
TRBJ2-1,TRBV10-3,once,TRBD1,CAIATYTGGSEQFF,TGTGCCATAGCAACCTATACAGGGGGCAGTGAGCAGTTCTTC
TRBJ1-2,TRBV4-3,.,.,CASSQAGPSNYGYTF,TGCGCCAGCAGCCAGGCCGGGCCAAGTAACTATGGCTACACCTTC
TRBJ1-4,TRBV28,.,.,CASSPGQNYEKLFF,TGTGCCAGCAGTCCAGGACAGAACTATGAAAAACTGTTTTTT
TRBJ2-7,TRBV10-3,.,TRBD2,CAISESSTGRAGSSYEQYF,TGTGCCATCAGTGAGTCCTCGACTGGGAGGGCAGGGAGCTCCTACGAGCAGTACTTC